Shown below are 7 T cell receptor beta chains from a single sample sequenced in a study of T-cell memory formation after mild COVID-19. TCRdb reprocessed the 5' RACE reads via MiXCR and lists one record per CDR3 protein. The data show about 470,000 distinct CDR3 sequences, about 20% seen once. Specimen: PBMCs or a T cell subset sorted from them (not recorded which). The receptor set was obtained from an adult woman who had mild COVID-19 (a few samples of this study predate the infection). Cell type and time point are not known.

CDR3 residues: CASSRQGGSNYGYTF. CDR3 nucleotides: TGCGCCAGCAGTCGGCAGGGCGGGTCCAACTATGGCTACACCTTC. This chain joins TRBV5-1 and TRBJ1-2, with D tentatively TRBD1 (5 bases). The CDR3 totals 15 residues. V was pared by 5 bases and J by 2 bases, with 16 bases between. The germline gives CDR1 SGHRS, CDR2 YFSETQ.

This rearrangement joins TRBV24-1 to TRBJ2-7; the D is unclear. The germline V and J ends were trimmed by 0 bases and 4 bases, with 9 bases remaining between them. The CDR3 loop spans 14 amino acids. Germline CDR1 is KGHDR and CDR2 is SFDVKD. CDR3 sequence (DNA): TGTGCCACCAGTGATTTGCCCCCCCCGTACGAGCAGTACTTC. Encoded protein: CATSDLPPPYEQYF.

Only a few counts were recorded for this clonotype. V is TRBV2 and J is TRBJ2-7; TRBD2 is a possible D gene (5 bases). Trimming removed 3 bases from V and 7 bases from J, with 19 bases in between. The CDR3 extends over 15 amino acids. Germline V CDR1 and CDR2: SNHLY, FYNNEI. The DNA of the CDR3 is TGTGCCAGCAGTGATATGGGTTCCGGGAACCTAGAGCAGTACTTC. Its translation: CASSDMGSGNLEQYF.

This clonotype appeared once. The V and J genes are TRBV18 and TRBJ2-3, with 7 bases matching TRBD2. This CDR3 is built from 13 residues. The trim removed 7 bases at V and 2 bases at J, leaving 3 bases unmatched. The germline V gene encodes CDR1 KGHSH and CDR2 LQKENI. The CDR3 nucleotides read TGTGCCAGCTGCCGACTAGCCACAGATACGCAGTATTTT. Translated, it gives CASCRLATDTQYF.

The CDR3 is CASSQDIGVGEKLFF. In nucleotides, the CDR3 is TGTGCCAGCAGCCAAGATATAGGGGTTGGTGAAAAACTGTTTTTT. The J gene is TRBJ1-4, the V gene TRBV14; D is perhaps TRBD1 (5 bases). The CDR3 consists of 15 residues. The ends were cut back, 0 bases at V and 7 bases at J, with 12 bases in the middle. Germline V lookup: CDR1 SGHDN, CDR2 FVKESK. Supplemented by reference TRBV14 and TRBJ1-4, the full variable domain reads EAGVTQFPSHSVIEKGQTVTLRCDPISGHDNLYWYRRVMGKEIKFLLHFVKESKQDESGMPNNRFLAERTGGTYSTLKVQPAELEDSGVYFCASSQDIGVGEKLFFGSGTQLSVL.

This clonotype has just a few counts. V usage is TRBV29-1 and J usage is TRBJ2-7, with 10 bases identical to TRBD2. Trimming cost V 6 bases and J 3 bases; bases outside gene matches: 5. This CDR3 has 13 amino acids. The germline V gene has CDR1 SQVTM and CDR2 ANQGSEA. CDR3 protein: CSVTLAGVYEQYF. The CDR3 DNA reads as TGCAGCGTGACCCTAGCGGGAGTCTACGAGCAGTACTTC.

This sequence joins TRBV18 and TRBJ2-7; D gene uncertain. This CDR3 is 13 amino acids long. Per the germline V gene, CDR1 is KGHSH and CDR2 is LQKENI. The V gene lost 6 bases and the J gene lost 2 bases, with 11 bases spanning the gap. CDR3 residues: CASSSDTTYEQYF. The CDR3 coding sequence is TGTGCCAGCTCCAGTGACACTACCTACGAGCAGTACTTC.